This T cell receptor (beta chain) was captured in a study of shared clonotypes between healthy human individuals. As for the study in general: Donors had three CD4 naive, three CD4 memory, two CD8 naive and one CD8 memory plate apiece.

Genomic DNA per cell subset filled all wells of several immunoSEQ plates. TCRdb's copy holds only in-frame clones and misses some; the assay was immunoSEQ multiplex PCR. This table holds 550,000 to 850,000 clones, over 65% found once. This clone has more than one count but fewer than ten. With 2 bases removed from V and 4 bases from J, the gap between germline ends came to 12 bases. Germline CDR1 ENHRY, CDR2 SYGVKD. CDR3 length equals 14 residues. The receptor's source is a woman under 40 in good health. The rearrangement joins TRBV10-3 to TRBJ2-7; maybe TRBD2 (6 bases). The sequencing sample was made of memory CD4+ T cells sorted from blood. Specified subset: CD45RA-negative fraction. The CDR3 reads CAISEVGGRYEQYF. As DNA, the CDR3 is TGTGCCATCAGTGAGGTGGGAGGTCGATACGAGCAGTACTTC.